This TCR beta chain was documented in a study of blood T cell repertoires in COVID-19. Some clones are missing from TCRdb's copy, which holds only in-frame ones; the method was immunoSEQ multiplex PCR. The table includes about 530,000 clones, roughly 89% detected once. Unmatched junction bases numbered 10, after V lost 4 bases and J lost 2 bases. In germline, CDR1 is LGHDT, CDR2 YNNKEL (reference sequence). The length of the CDR3 is 16 residues. This sequence joins TRBV3-1 (or the pseudogene TRBV3-2) and TRBJ2-7; TRBD1 agrees at 8 bases. The sequence derives from a woman aged 45-65 years with COVID-19, enrolled during active disease. The sequencing input was peripheral blood. CDR3 DNA sequence: TGTGCCAGCAGCCCCCCCGACAGGGGTCAACCCTACGAGCAGTACTTC. Its translation is CASSPPDRGQPYEQYF.